This record looks at one T cell receptor (beta chain) sequence and its context. Each sample gave at least 6.5 million isolated PBMCs. These data are taken from a study of blood T cells in healthy people across ages. CDR1 and CDR2 from the germline V gene are SEHNR and FQNEAQ (reference sequence). V gave up 1 base and J gave up 6 bases, with 7 bases separating them. CDR3 length equals 13 residues. A second PCR of about 6 to 11 cycles used a sample-barcoded 5' primer and a J-beta primer mix. TCRdb re-called the 5' RACE reads through MiXCR, storing one row per CDR3 protein. The repertoire has more than 500,000 distinct CDR3 sequences, about a quarter of them found once; the top ten carry roughly 3.5%. These records were also assigned to another study, of T cells of mothers and their children. From that study: Compared with unrelated pairs, related mother-child pairs had slightly higher, non-significant overlap.

The specimen was blood. V is TRBV7-9 and J is TRBJ2-1; the D is unclear. The sequence came from a boy aged 2 to 9 in good health. The CDR3 region has the DNA TGTGCCAGCAGCTTAGAGAGCCTCAATGAGCAGTTCTTC. Amino acids: CASSLESLNEQFF. The whole variable domain, remainder taken from reference TRBV7-9 and TRBJ2-1, is DTGVSQNPRHKITKRGQNVTFRCDPISEHNRLYWYRQTLGQGPEFLTYFQNEAQLEKSRLLSDRFSAERPKGSFSTLEIQRTEQGDSAMYLCASSLESLNEQFFGPGTRLTVL.